This T cell receptor (beta chain) was found in a study of shared clonotypes between healthy human individuals. The data were produced by immunoSEQ multiplex PCR, yet TCRdb's version contains in-frame clones alone and is incomplete. This table has 100,000 to 120,000 clones, around 71% appearing once. This CDR3 region has 15 residues. In germline, CDR1 is LGHNA, CDR2 YNFKEQ. Sequencing input: memory CD8+ T cells sorted from blood. Subset indicated: CD45RO+ cells pooled with CCR7-negative TemRA cells. The chain links TRBV4-2 to TRBJ2-5; TRBD2 aligns across 13 bases. The better agreement between TRBJ2-7 and the DNA end casts doubt on the J call. The sequence was collected from a woman in her twenties or thirties in good health. CDR3 residues: CASSPRLAGGYEQYF. Written as DNA, the CDR3 is TGTGCCAGCAGCCCCCGACTAGCGGGGGGCTACGAGCAGTACTTC.